These 4 T cell receptor beta chains originate from one sample sequenced in a study of T cell changes during pregnancy in multiple sclerosis. TCRdb's table, derived via immunoSEQ multiplex PCR, lists solely in-frame clones and lacks some. The repertoire consists of tens of thousands of clones, with 80% to 95% occurring once and the leading ten covering 3% to 4%. The sequenced sample was peripheral blood, obtained after pregnancy. All receptors derive from a female donor in good health, enrolled as a control in a pregnancy study.

The chain is built from TRBV9 and TRBJ1-3; the D gene is possibly TRBD1 (6 bases). Trimming left V 4 bases short and J 4 bases short, with 9 bases between. Germline V gene lookup returns CDR1 SGDLS and CDR2 YYNGEE. The CDR3 has 13 amino acids. CDR3 protein: CASSPGQGNTIYF. Written as DNA, the CDR3 is TGTGCCAGCAGCCCCGGACAGGGAAACACCATATATTTT.

The V and J genes are TRBV20-1 and TRBJ1-1; 7 bases agree with TRBD1. Trimming took 6 bases from V and 8 from J; bases not matched to a gene: 6. The CDR3 extends over 11 amino acids. CDR1 and CDR2 (germline): DFQATT, SNEGSKA (reference sequence). The CDR3 sequence: CSAPRQGEAFF. The CDR3 coding sequence is TGCAGTGCCCCGAGACAGGGCGAAGCTTTCTTT.

The chain uses TRBV5-5 and TRBJ2-3; the match to TRBD1 covers 7 bases. CDR1 and CDR2 from the germline V gene are SGHKS and YYEKEE (reference sequence). The J segment lost 9 bases and the V segment lost 4 bases, leaving 23 bases of the junction unmatched. The CDR3 loop spans 18 amino acids. This CDR3 reads CASSPYVGTVGPQITQYF. The CDR3 nucleotides read TGTGCCAGCAGCCCTTATGTTGGGACAGTGGGACCACAGATAACGCAGTATTTT.

V and J are TRBV5-1 and TRBJ2-1, with TRBD2 identical over 9 bases. The length of the CDR3 is 13 residues. V lost 9 bases to trimming and J lost 6 bases; unmatched junction nucleotides: 7. The germline CDR1 and CDR2 sequences are SGHRS and YFSETQ. As DNA, the CDR3 is TGCGCCACCTCGACTAGCGGAATCAATGAGCAGTTCTTC. Translated, it gives CATSTSGINEQFF.